Below, 24 T cell receptor beta chains from the same sample are listed, as sequenced in a study of T cells in Graves' hyperthyroidism and ophthalmopathy (dated by TCRdb to about 2019). Library preparation employed multiplex PCR. TCRdb names Illumina HiSeq 2000 as the instrument used. The TCR beta CDR3 regions were amplified from the RNA transcripts. For the first round of RT-PCR on the TCR CDR3, the HTBI primer set was used together with the Qiagen OneStep RT-PCR kit. TCRdb took the public reads, trimmed them with fastp at Q25, ran MiXCR for clone calling and kept in-frame beta chains. Identical CDR3 protein sequences are pooled into one entry, listed with their most common genes and DNA. The sample table shows under 750,000 distinct CDR3 sequences, and 18% are seen once. The top ten constitute over 15% of the sample. Sequenced input: blood. The origin of the receptors is a woman between 50 and 59 years old with Graves' hyperthyroidism that later progressed to Graves' ophthalmopathy.

This clonotype was detected many times. The chain is built from TRBV12-3 or TRBV12-4 and TRBJ1-5; D uncertain. Deletions cut 5 bases from V and 3 bases from J, with 11 bases between. There are 14 residues in the CDR3. The CDR3 spells CASSQPAYNQPQHF. In nucleotides, the CDR3 is TGTGCCAGCAGTCAACCAGCTTACAATCAGCCCCAGCATTTT.

The V gene is TRBV7-6, the J gene TRBJ1-2; 10 bases agree with TRBD1. The J segment lost 5 bases and the V segment lost 2 bases, leaving 5 bases of the junction unmatched. Germline assignment: CDR1 SGHVS and CDR2 FNYEAQ. The CDR3 is made up of 15 amino acids. In nucleotides, the CDR3 is TGTGCCAGCAGCTTATACGGACAGGGGGATTATGGCTACACCTTC. This sequence encodes CASSLYGQGDYGYTF.

This clonotype came up many times. The chain uses TRBV5-1 and TRBJ1-2; TRBD1 might be the D (5 bases). Trimming removed 4 bases from V and 6 bases from J, with 16 bases in between. The CDR3 is 14 residues long. Looked up from germline, CDR1 is SGHRS and CDR2 is YFSETQ. CDR3 in amino acids: CASSPRGVANGYTF. CDR3 DNA sequence: TGCGCCAGCAGCCCTCGGGGGGTCGCTAATGGCTACACCTTC.

There are many counts of this clonotype. The rearrangement links TRBV5-1 to TRBJ2-3; D call uncertain. The length of the CDR3 is 12 residues. V was cut by 3 bases and J by 0 bases, with 2 bases left in between. Germline V CDR1 and CDR2: SGHRS, YFSETQ. The CDR3 sequence is CASSSSTDTQYF. CDR3 bases: TGCGCCAGCAGCTCTAGCACAGATACGCAGTATTTT.

CDR3 DNA: TGTGCCAGCAGTTACTCGGTGACAGGGTGGAACACTGAAGCTTTCTTT. Amino acid sequence: CASSYSVTGWNTEAFF. V gene TRBV6-2 or TRBV6-3 combines with J gene TRBJ1-1; 7 bases agree with TRBD1. CDR3 length: 16 amino acids. With V trimmed by 0 bases and J by 1 base, 5 bases remained unmatched. From germline, CDR1 is MNHEY and CDR2 SVGEGT.

This clonotype was counted ten times or more. DNA for the CDR3: TGTGCCAGCAGTTTAAGCGGGGGAAATTACGAGCAGTACTTC. This gives the protein CASSLSGGNYEQYF. The rearrangement uses TRBV12-3 or TRBV12-4 and TRBJ2-7; 8 bases line up with TRBD2. Trimming took 2 bases from V and 4 from J; bases not matched to a gene: 4. This CDR3 contains 14 residues.

There are a few counts of this clonotype. V gene TRBV10-3 combines with J gene TRBJ2-5, with a tentative D call TRBD2 (5 bases). From germline, CDR1 is ENHRY and CDR2 SYGVKD. The CDR3 is made up of 14 amino acids. The germline V and J ends were trimmed by 2 bases and 2 bases, with 9 bases remaining between them. The CDR3 nucleotides are TGTGCCATCAGTGAGGAGGGTGAGCAAGAGACCCAGTACTTC. It translates to CAISEEGEQETQYF.

The chain carries TRBV12-3 or TRBV12-4 and TRBJ2-3, with a weak D call TRBD1 (5 bases). V lost 5 bases and J 9 bases, leaving 12 bases between the germline ends. The CDR3 spans 12 residues. The DNA for the CDR3 is TGTGCCAGCAGTAAGACAGAGAAGACGCAGTATTTT. This sequence encodes CASSKTEKTQYF.

This clonotype showed up many times. This chain joins TRBV2 and TRBJ2-5, with 8 bases fitting TRBD2. Trimming cost V 8 bases and J 5 bases; bases outside gene matches: 10. Per germline, CDR1 SNHLY and CDR2 FYNNEI. The CDR3 runs 14 residues. The DNA for the CDR3 is TGTGCCAGCCTGCGGCGGGGGGCCTCCGAGACCCAGTACTTC. It yields the protein CASLRRGASETQYF.

This sequence joins TRBV10-3 and TRBJ2-2; 9 bases are a match to TRBD1. Trimming removed 11 bases from V and 3 bases from J; junction bases left unmatched: 7. Germline CDR1 ENHRY, CDR2 SYGVKD. The CDR3 runs to 14 residues. The DNA of the CDR3 is TGTGCCGTACAGGGACAGGGAGACACCGGGGAGCTGTTTTTT. This sequence encodes CAVQGQGDTGELFF.

This clonotype has at least ten counts. The chain combines TRBV7-9 with TRBJ2-4; D is undetermined. The V gene's germline CDR1 is SEHNR and CDR2 FQNEAQ (reference sequence). V lost 6 bases to trimming and J lost 5 bases, with 11 bases between them. CDR3 length equals 13 residues. Here the CDR3 DNA reads TGTGCCAGCAGGTCACCCATGGAAAACATTCAGTACTTC. The encoded protein is CASRSPMENIQYF.

The genes are TRBV20-1 and TRBJ2-7; D unresolved. The CDR3 is 13 amino acids. CDR1 and CDR2 (germline): DFQATT, SNEGSKA (reference sequence). V gave up 3 bases and J gave up 0 bases, with 9 bases separating them. CDR3 nucleotides: TGCAGTGCTAGGACACAGAGCTCCTACGAGCAGTACTTC. This encodes CSARTQSSYEQYF.

There are many counts of this clonotype. The chain carries TRBV5-8 and TRBJ1-1; 10 bases map to TRBD1. Germline V gene sequence: CDR1 SGHTS, CDR2 YDEGEE. After removal of 4 bases from V and 5 bases from J, the junction contained 8 bases not matched to a gene. The CDR3 is 15 amino acids. The CDR3 DNA sequence: TGTGCCAGCAGCCTCCCGGGACAGGGGAGGACTGAAGCTTTCTTT. Translation gives CASSLPGQGRTEAFF.

This clonotype was detected only a few times. CDR3 sequence reads: CASSTGTGVHGYTF. The CDR3 DNA reads TGTGCCAGCAGTACCGGGACAGGGGTACATGGCTACACCTTC. The chain joins TRBV6-1 to TRBJ1-2, with 10 bases identical to TRBD1. The CDR3 loop spans 14 amino acids. V trimming: 5 bases; J trimming: 6 bases; junction bases outside the gene matches: 6. CDR1 MNHNS and CDR2 SASEGT come from the germline V gene.

This clonotype came up many times. The chain uses TRBV15 and TRBJ1-1; D uncertain. The CDR3 covers 14 residues. Trimming left V 2 bases short and J 0 bases short, with 7 bases between. Germline loops: CDR1 LNHNV, CDR2 YYDKDF (reference sequence). The CDR3 sequence: CATSRRALNTEAFF. The CDR3, as DNA: TGTGCCACCAGCAGAAGGGCCCTGAACACTGAAGCTTTCTTT. The whole variable domain, remainder taken from reference TRBV15 and TRBJ1-1, is DAMVIQNPRYQVTQFGKPVTLSCSQTLNHNVMYWYQQKSSQAPKLLFHYYDKDFNNEADTPDNFQSRRPNTSFCFLDIRSPGLGDTAMYLCATSRRALNTEAFFGQGTRLTVV.

This clonotype showed up many times. The genes are TRBV3-1 and TRBJ1-1; no reliable D call. Germline loops: CDR1 LGHDT, CDR2 YNNKEL (reference sequence). Trimming removed 2 bases at V and 4 bases at J, with 14 bases between. The CDR3 extends over 15 amino acids. In DNA, the CDR3 is TGTGCCAGCAGCCAAAAGTCTGGAACTCGCACTGAAGCTTTCTTT. Translating gives CASSQKSGTRTEAFF.

V gene TRBV20-1 combines with J gene TRBJ1-2; no reliable D call. Germline values: CDR1 DFQATT, CDR2 SNEGSKA (reference sequence). V was trimmed by 0 bases and J by 8 bases, leaving 13 bases between them. CDR3 length equals 13 residues. The CDR3 region is CSARDGRVRGYTF. The CDR3 bases are TGCAGTGCTAGAGATGGTAGGGTACGAGGCTACACCTTC.

Many counts were recorded for this clonotype. The chain recombines TRBV5-1 with TRBJ2-5, with D possibly being TRBD1 or TRBD2 (5 bases each). CDR1 SGHRS and CDR2 YFSETQ come from the germline V gene. This CDR3 is 14 amino acids long. Trimming pared 3 bases from V and 1 base from J, leaving 10 bases between. CDR3 nucleotides: TGCGCCAGCAGCTGGGGGAGACTCCAAGAGACCCAGTACTTC. Its translation: CASSWGRLQETQYF.

The V and J genes are TRBV6-1 and TRBJ1-3; D not resolved. The CDR3 contains 16 residues. Germline V gene sequence: CDR1 MNHNS, CDR2 SASEGT. V shed 0 bases and J shed 3 bases, with 12 bases lying between them. The CDR3 here is CASSEADLGGGNTIYF. In DNA form, the CDR3 reads TGTGCCAGCAGTGAAGCGGATTTGGGAGGTGGAAACACCATATATTTT.

This clonotype was found a few times. The V gene is TRBV7-3, the J gene TRBJ2-3, with 9 nucleotides matching TRBD2. CDR1 is SGHTA, CDR2 FQGTGA, per germline. V gave up 5 bases and J gave up 1 base; unmatched junction bases: 10. The CDR3 has 17 residues. CDR3: CASSRAAGGVGTDTQYF. The CDR3, as DNA: TGTGCCAGCAGCCGAGCAGCGGGGGGAGTCGGCACAGATACGCAGTATTTT.

This clonotype was seen repeatedly, ten times or more. The genes are TRBV2 and TRBJ2-7; 8 bases line up with TRBD1. Per the germline V gene, CDR1 is SNHLY and CDR2 is FYNNEI. The CDR3 totals 17 residues. Trimming removed 5 bases from V and 6 bases from J; junction bases left unmatched: 18. CDR3 in amino acids: CASSQTGQGDYGREQYF. In nucleotides, the CDR3 is TGTGCCAGCAGTCAAACAGGACAGGGAGATTACGGTCGCGAGCAGTACTTC. Using reference TRBV2 and TRBJ2-7 for the parts outside the CDR3, the full variable domain is EPEVTQTPSHQVTQMGQEVILRCVPISNHLYFYWYRQILGQKVEFLVSFYNNEISEKSEIFDDQFSVERPDGSNFTLKIRSTKLEDSAMYFCASSQTGQGDYGREQYFGPGTRLTVT.

The J gene is TRBJ1-3, the V gene TRBV2; D call uncertain. Germline values: CDR1 SNHLY, CDR2 FYNNEI. The CDR3 spans 14 residues. The ends were cut back, 3 bases at V and 0 bases at J, with 6 bases in the middle. The CDR3 spells CASSDWRSGNTIYF. The CDR3 coding sequence is TGTGCCAGCAGTGACTGGCGCTCTGGAAACACCATATATTTT. Drawing the rest from reference TRBV2 and TRBJ1-3, the complete variable domain is EPEVTQTPSHQVTQMGQEVILRCVPISNHLYFYWYRQILGQKVEFLVSFYNNEISEKSEIFDDQFSVERPDGSNFTLKIRSTKLEDSAMYFCASSDWRSGNTIYFGEGSWLTVV.

The chain is built from TRBV11-2 and TRBJ2-7; 9 nucleotides match TRBD1. This CDR3 has 14 amino acids. V was clipped by 5 bases and J by 6 bases; unmatched bases: 8. Germline CDR1 SGHAT, CDR2 FQNNGV. In DNA form, the CDR3 reads TGTGCCAGCAGCCCCGGGACAGGGACCGCCGAGCAGTACTTC. This codes for CASSPGTGTAEQYF.

This CDR3 is CASSFWPQGISGNTIYF. CDR3 coding DNA: TGTGCCAGCAGCTTTTGGCCCCAGGGGATCTCTGGAAACACCATATATTTT. The rearrangement joins TRBV11-2 to TRBJ1-3, with a weak D call TRBD1 (6 bases). This CDR3 has 17 amino acids. Germline V lookup: CDR1 SGHAT, CDR2 FQNNGV. Between the trimmed V and J ends, which lost 3 bases and 0 bases, there was a span of 15 bases.